The clone carrying this T cell receptor (beta chain) was found a few times. Its antigen is currently unknown. Trimming shortened V by 2 bases and J by 5 bases, and 10 bases separated the two germline ends. This CDR3 has 14 residues. The germline V gene has CDR1 KGHSH and CDR2 LQKENI. One entry per CDR3 protein, called by TCRdb with MiXCR from the 5' RACE reads. The sample carries some 600,000 distinct CDR3 sequences, around 12% recorded once. The entry originates in a study of T cells after yellow fever vaccination. Broader study findings: Only a minor proportion of clonotypes was detected across both CD4 and CD8 compartments.

This receptor was taken from a young man who received the YFV17D yellow fever vaccine. The rearrangement links TRBV18 to TRBJ1-5, with no clear D. Material: PBMCs, obtained on the day of the yellow fever booster vaccination. CDR3 coding DNA: TGTGCCAGCTCACCAGGATTACAGCATCAGCCCCAGCATTTT. As protein: CASSPGLQHQPQHF. The full variable domain, its missing parts supplied by reference TRBV18 and TRBJ1-5, is NAGVMQNPRHLVRRRGQEARLRCSPMKGHSHVYWYRQLPEEGLKFMVYLQKENIIDESGMPKERFSAEFPKEGPSILRIQQVVRGDSAAYFCASSPGLQHQPQHFGDGTRLSIL.